One sample yielded the 7 T cell receptor beta chains listed below, sequenced in a study of early T cells in non-severe SARS-CoV-2 infection. TCRdb passed the 5' RACE reads through MiXCR, listing each CDR3 protein once. The sample has some 48,000 distinct CDR3 sequences; about 4.2% are singletons. The specimen was whole blood. The origin of the receptors is an adult who was a healthcare worker with PCR-confirmed SARS-CoV-2 infection or an uninfected control (not recorded which).

This clonotype was seen at least ten times. The genes are TRBV4-3 and TRBJ2-1; 11 bases are shared with TRBD2. CDR1 LGHNA and CDR2 YSLEER come from the germline V gene. V lost 3 bases to trimming and J lost 9 bases; unmatched junction nucleotides: 10. The length of the CDR3 is 16 residues. The CDR3, as DNA: TGCGCCAGCAGCCAGAACGTAGCGGGAGGGCTTGGTGAGCAGTTCTTC. It is translated as CASSQNVAGGLGEQFF.

This clonotype was seen at least ten times. The genes are TRBV20-1 and TRBJ1-2, with D uncertain. The V gene lost 0 bases and the J gene lost 0 bases, with 11 bases spanning the gap. Germline CDR1 reads DFQATT; CDR2 reads SNEGSKA (reference sequence). The length of the CDR3 is 15 residues. DNA of the CDR3: TGCAGTGCTAGAGATCCTACGGCAGCTAACTATGGCTACACCTTC. Its translation is CSARDPTAANYGYTF.

This clonotype was picked up a small number of times. V gene TRBV6-1 combines with J gene TRBJ1-4; D remains ambiguous. From germline, CDR1 is MNHNS and CDR2 SASEGT. The V end lost 0 bases, the J end lost 8 bases, and 10 bases lay between the germline ends. The CDR3 runs to 14 residues. CDR3 region: CASSEAGLREKLFF. The CDR3 DNA sequence: TGTGCCAGCAGTGAAGCGGGCCTACGGGAAAAACTGTTTTTT.

This clonotype has ten or more counts. The chain has TRBV5-1 and TRBJ2-7; 8 bases agree with TRBD2. The length of the CDR3 is 14 residues. V lost 2 bases, J lost 4 bases, and 5 bases stayed unmatched. In germline, CDR1 is SGHRS, CDR2 YFSETQ. In DNA, the CDR3 is TGCGCCAGCAGCTTAATCAGCGGGAGTTACGAGCAGTACTTC. Protein: CASSLISGSYEQYF.

This clonotype was recorded a few times. The chain recombines TRBV21-1 with TRBJ1-1. TRBV21-1 is recorded as a pseudogene. The CDR3 has 11 amino acids. The CDR3 region has the DNA TGTGCCAGCAGCACTGATAGGGAAGCTTTCTTT. It codes for CASSTDREAFF.

In its sample, this clonotype was seen many times. V gene TRBV9 combines with J gene TRBJ2-1; weak D call: TRBD2 (7 bases). Germline V gene lookup returns CDR1 SGDLS and CDR2 YYNGEE. V was trimmed by 2 bases and J by 2 bases, leaving 14 bases between them. This CDR3 region has 16 residues. CDR3 loop: CASSVGGREPYNEQFF. CDR3 sequence (DNA): TGTGCCAGCAGCGTCGGGGGGCGGGAGCCCTACAATGAGCAGTTCTTC.

This clonotype was found many times. Here the CDR3 DNA reads TGTGCCAGCAGTTTAGTTCCTAGCGGGAATCCCCGCGAGCAGTACTTC. It yields the protein CASSLVPSGNPREQYF. The chain employs TRBV27 and TRBJ2-7; TRBD2 matches 9 bases. In germline, CDR1 is MNHEY, CDR2 SMNVEV (reference sequence). With V trimmed by 2 bases and J by 6 bases, 11 bases remained unmatched. The CDR3 covers 16 residues.